This T cell receptor beta chain was identified during a study of T cell responses to AZD1222 COVID-19 vaccine. Study outcomes and limitations: Samples come after the peak T cell response, not at day 14. Clonal diversity was possibly underestimated, and white British individuals and females predominated among donors.

Trimming pared 6 bases from V and 6 bases from J, leaving 16 bases between. Per germline, CDR1 MNHEY and CDR2 SVGAGI. This CDR3 has 14 amino acids. Generated by immunoSEQ multiplex PCR, the TCRdb table keeps only in-frame clones and is missing some. The data hold 100,000 to 110,000 clones, with 87% observed a single time. Turning to this clone: Its antigen is unidentified.

The TCR comes from an adult in good health. The rearrangement uses TRBV6-5 and TRBJ2-3, with a possible D match to TRBD1 (6 bases). This material consisted of peripheral blood, taken on day 0 of MenACWY control vaccination. CDR3 DNA: TGTGCCAGCAGAACCCCCGGACAGCGGGATACGCAGTATTTT. Encoded protein: CASRTPGQRDTQYF.